Detailed here is one T cell receptor beta chain. No antigen is known for it. No qualities accompany the bases; no much larger clone lies one base away. These data belong to a study of blood T cell repertoires in COVID-19 (dated by TCRdb to the early 2020s). General notes on the study: Collaborator samples came from the United States, Italy and Spain and covered acute and convalescent phases of COVID-19. HLA class I and class II types, where available, came from metadata supplied by the sample provider rather than from assay-based typing. Deeply sampled blood TCRbeta repertoires from subjects exposed to, actively infected with, or recovered from COVID-19 were included in the dataset. The repertoires were released in a freely available public database meant as a resource for research on the immune response to SARS-CoV-2. The material from the prospective study consisted of cDNA or gDNA derived from T cells, B-cell-depleted T cells, or PBMCs. Samples were obtained from the ongoing ImmuneRACE study (first 160 participants) and from about 1,300 subjects provided by 6 global collaborators. Nearly every sample came with metadata listing a de-identified subject ID, COVID-19 status, age in years and sex. Overall results and qualifications from the work: How much clinical and demographic metadata was included differed by source and by participant, and the metadata was provided uncurated.

In the prospective study, participants were about 18 to 95 years old, resided in fewer than 25 geographic areas of the United States, and were enrolled through a virtual design. In the prospective study, cohorts were assigned on the basis of participant-reported clinical history obtained from a screening survey and a study questionnaire. Recovered participants in ImmuneRACE Cohort 3 were defined as having two consecutive negative NP/OP PCR tests, clearance from a healthcare professional, or resolution of symptoms. In the prospective study, mobile phlebotomists collected whole blood, serum and a nasopharyngeal or oropharyngeal swab from each participant. Additional blood draws and questionnaires over an approximately two-month period could optionally be provided by prospective study participants. Before DNA extraction, prospective study blood samples were shipped either frozen or at room temperature.

TCRbeta CDR3 regions were amplified from genomic DNA by means of the immunoSEQ Assay, a bias-controlled multiplex PCR. The authors' pipeline ran thus. Within the assay, amplification of reference gene primers was used to estimate how many nucleated cells each sample contained. Sequence reads were collapsed and filtered to measure the absolute abundance of every unique TCRbeta CDR3 rearrangement. Productive Simpson clonality was computed per sample as the square root of Simpson's diversity index over productive rearrangements. Drawn from immuneACCESS, this table holds only the in-frame rearrangements with V and J called that TCRdb kept. Clones are partly lost; checked studies trace under half to an unresolved V gene and leave the rest unexplained. From that table come the V and J calls and clone size; the DNA was used to work out D and trimming. This sample holds roughly 330,000 clones; around 87% were observed only once. 5.3% of the sample belongs to the ten largest clones.

Trimming takes 5 bases from V and 5 bases from J, and the germline ends sit 9 bases apart. The CDR3, cysteine through phenylalanine, is 12 amino acids long. The read is trimmed to its CDR3 DNA, 36 bases read in frame from base 1. This sequence was found in a woman aged 30 to 39 who had recovered from COVID-19. The sequencing sample was made of PBMCs or T cells enriched from blood (not recorded which). This chain joins TRBV12-3 or TRBV12-4 to TRBJ1-1; confidence is insufficient to name the D gene. The DNA sequence is as follows: TGTGCCAGCAGTCGCGGGTGGACTGAAGCTTTCTTT. It translates to CASSRGWTEAFF.